This TCR beta chain was recorded in a study of early T cells in non-severe SARS-CoV-2 infection. Study in general: Sequencing input comprised bulk RNA from unsorted whole blood; chain pairing was not available.

The V end lost 4 bases, the J end lost 10 bases, and 16 bases lay between the germline ends. The CDR3 consists of 12 residues. Germline-derived CDR1 and CDR2 are GTSNPN and SVGIG (reference sequence). General observations from the study: Anti-spike CD8 responses were favored by VDJdb matching, which missed private and CD4 specificities.

This clonotype was counted many times. Antigen: not known. Individual cDNA molecules received unique molecular identifiers. Each CDR3 protein gets one entry after TCRdb re-called the 5' RACE reads with MiXCR. The sample includes 100,000 to 120,000 distinct CDR3 sequences, roughly an eighth of them seen just once. This TCR derives from an adult who was a healthcare worker with PCR-confirmed SARS-CoV-2 infection or an uninfected control (not recorded which). Specimen: whole blood, collected at baseline. This chain joins TRBV30 and TRBJ1-1; D is unresolved. The CDR3 DNA sequence: TGTGCCTGGAACGTACACCCTGGCGGAGCTTTCTTT. This translates into CAWNVHPGGAFF.